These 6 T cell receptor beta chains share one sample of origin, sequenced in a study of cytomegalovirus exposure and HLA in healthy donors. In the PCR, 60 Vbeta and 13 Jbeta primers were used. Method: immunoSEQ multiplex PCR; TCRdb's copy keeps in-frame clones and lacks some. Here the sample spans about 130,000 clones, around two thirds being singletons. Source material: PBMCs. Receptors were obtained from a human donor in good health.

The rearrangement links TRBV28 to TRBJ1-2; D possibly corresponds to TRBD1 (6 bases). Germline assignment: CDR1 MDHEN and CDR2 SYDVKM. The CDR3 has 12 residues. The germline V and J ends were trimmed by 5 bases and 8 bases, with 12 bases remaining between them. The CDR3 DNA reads TGTGCCAGCAGTCAGGGGTCGGTAGGCTACACCTTC. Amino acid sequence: CASSQGSVGYTF.

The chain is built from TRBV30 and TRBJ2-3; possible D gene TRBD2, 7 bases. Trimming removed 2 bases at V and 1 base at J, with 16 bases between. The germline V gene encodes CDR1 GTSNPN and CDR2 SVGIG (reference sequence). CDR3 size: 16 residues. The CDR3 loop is CAWSRRGGLRTDTQYF. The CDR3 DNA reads TGTGCCTGGAGTCGGAGGGGGGGCCTCCGCACAGATACGCAGTATTTT.

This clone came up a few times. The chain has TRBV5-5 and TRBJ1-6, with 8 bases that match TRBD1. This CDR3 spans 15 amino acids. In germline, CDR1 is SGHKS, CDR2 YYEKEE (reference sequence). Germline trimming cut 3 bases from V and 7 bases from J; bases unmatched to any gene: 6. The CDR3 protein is CASSSGGARNSPLHF. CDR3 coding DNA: TGTGCCAGCAGCTCAGGGGGCGCGAGGAATTCACCCCTCCACTTT.

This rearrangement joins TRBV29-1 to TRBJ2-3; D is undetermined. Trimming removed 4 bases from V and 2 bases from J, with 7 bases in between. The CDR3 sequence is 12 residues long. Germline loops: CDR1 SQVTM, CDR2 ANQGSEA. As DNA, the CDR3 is TGCAGCGTTGGTAGAACCACAGATACGCAGTATTTT. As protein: CSVGRTTDTQYF.

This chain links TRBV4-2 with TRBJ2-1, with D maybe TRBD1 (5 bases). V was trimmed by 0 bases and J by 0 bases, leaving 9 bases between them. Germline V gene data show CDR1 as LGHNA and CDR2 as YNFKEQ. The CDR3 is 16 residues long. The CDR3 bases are TGTGCCAGCAGCCAAGATGTGGGGCTCTCCTACAATGAGCAGTTCTTC. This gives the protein CASSQDVGLSYNEQFF.

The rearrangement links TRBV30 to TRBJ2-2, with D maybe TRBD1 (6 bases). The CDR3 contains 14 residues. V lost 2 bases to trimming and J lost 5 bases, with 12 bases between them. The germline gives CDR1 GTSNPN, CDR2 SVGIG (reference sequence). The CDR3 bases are TGTGCCTGGAGTACCAGGGGATGGACCGGGGAGCTGTTTTTT. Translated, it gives CAWSTRGWTGELFF.